This is a list of T cell receptor beta chains from one sample in a study of Ad26.COV2.S vaccination and SARS-CoV-2 variants. The assay was immunoSEQ multiplex PCR, and TCRdb's table has in-frame clones only and misses some. The table includes over 450,000 clones, 89% detected once. The starting material was peripheral blood, obtained in a trial of Ad26.COV2.S vaccine versus placebo. Receptors originate from a person aged 18-65 years who received the Ad26.COV2.S COVID-19 vaccine or a placebo. Each CDR3 is given with its conserved first and last residue. A D gene is named only where the DNA matches it firmly. Rows may omit the clone size; those that give it use once, few, many or a size class.

v_gene	j_gene	abundance	d_gene	CDR3aa	CDR3nt
TRBV6-6	TRBJ1-1	NA	TRBD1	CASSQGVTEAFF	TGTGCCAGTTCACAGGGGGTCACTGAAGCTTTCTTT
TRBV4-2	TRBJ2-1	NA	NA	CASSQVGGSSYNEQFF	TGTGCCAGCAGCCAAGTCGGCGGTAGCTCCTACAATGAGCAGTTCTTC
TRBV13	TRBJ1-3	NA	TRBD1	CASSLDRGLSGNTIYF	TGTGCCAGCAGCTTAGACAGGGGCCTCTCTGGAAACACCATATATTTT
TRBV25-1	TRBJ1-3	NA	TRBD1	CASSESARTGGNTIYF	TGTGCCAGCAGTGAATCTGCCCGGACAGGGGGAAACACCATATATTTT
TRBV6-8	TRBJ2-7	NA	TRBD1	CASSYGTGGYEQYF	TGTGCCAGCAGTTACGGGACAGGGGGCTACGAGCAGTACTTC
TRBV6-4	TRBJ1-1	NA	NA	CASRVNSNTEAFF	TGTGCCAGCAGGGTGAATTCGAACACTGAAGCTTTCTTT
TRBV2	TRBJ2-1	few	TRBD2	CASSNSGGSHNEQFF	TGTGCCAGCAGTAACAGCGGGGGGAGCCACAATGAGCAGTTCTTC
TRBV9	TRBJ2-2	NA	NA	CASSEGVDGELFF	TGTGCCAGCAGCGAGGGAGTCGACGGGGAGCTGTTTTTT
TRBV6-2/TRBV6-3	TRBJ2-1	NA	NA	CASSYHHVEVLGSYNEQFF	TGTGCCAGCAGTTACCACCATGTTGAAGTCCTAGGTTCCTACAATGAGCAGTTCTTC
TRBV18	TRBJ2-7	NA	NA	CASSPNRDVHEQYF	TGTGCCAGCTCACCGAACCGGGACGTGCACGAGCAGTACTTC
TRBV3-1/TRBV3-2	TRBJ1-2	NA	NA	CASSPSDRSGYTF	TGTGCCAGCAGCCCCTCTGACCGATCGGGCTACACCTTC
TRBV5-1	TRBJ2-7	NA	NA	CASNRASRVFYEQYF	TGCGCCAGCAACAGGGCTAGTAGGGTCTTCTACGAGCAGTACTTC
TRBV30	TRBJ1-6	NA	NA	CAWSWGIHTSPLHF	TGTGCCTGGAGTTGGGGGATCCATACTTCACCCCTCCACTTT
TRBV6-5	TRBJ2-7	NA	NA	CASRAGSYEQYF	TGTGCCAGCAGGGCAGGATCCTACGAGCAGTACTTC
TRBV11-2	TRBJ2-7	NA	NA	CASSLGDRYEQYF	TGTGCCAGCAGCTTAGGAGACAGGTACGAGCAGTACTTC
TRBV11-3	TRBJ2-2	NA	NA	CASRGGSNTGELFF	TGTGCCAGCAGGGGCGGCTCGAACACCGGGGAGCTGTTTTTT
TRBV6-6	TRBJ2-7	NA	TRBD1	CASTHDGTGYEQYF	TGTGCCAGCACCCACGATGGGACAGGCTACGAGCAGTACTTC
TRBV11-3	TRBJ1-2	once	TRBD1	CASSLGPTGVNYGYTF	TGTGCCAGCAGCTTAGGCCCCACAGGGGTTAACTATGGCTACACCTTC
TRBV4-2	TRBJ2-2	once	NA	CASSIAGQGSYTGELFF	TGTGCCAGCAGCATCGCGGGACAAGGTTCTTACACCGGGGAGCTGTTTTTT
TRBV27	TRBJ1-5	NA	TRBD1	CASSPGTGVQPQHF	TGTGCCAGCAGTCCCGGGACAGGGGTTCAGCCCCAGCATTTT
TRBV19	TRBJ2-5	NA	NA	CASSKGLRETQYF	TGTGCCAGTAGTAAAGGGCTAAGGGAGACCCAGTACTTC
TRBV11-2	TRBJ1-5	NA	NA	CASSLGGYQPQHF	TGTGCCAGCAGCTTAGGAGGTTATCAGCCCCAGCATTTT
TRBV6-1	TRBJ2-5	NA	NA	CASSERRRGETQYF	TGTGCCAGCAGTGAACGCCGGAGGGGGGAGACCCAGTACTTC
TRBV6-5	TRBJ1-1	NA	NA	CASRLRWGNTEAFF	TGTGCCAGCCGTTTGAGGTGGGGGAACACTGAAGCTTTCTTT
TRBV7-9	TRBJ1-5	NA	TRBD1	CASSQGTGAVNQPQHF	TGTGCCAGCAGTCAGGGGACAGGGGCGGTCAATCAGCCCCAGCATTTT
TRBV7-2	TRBJ1-5	NA	NA	CASSGSPLGGNQPQHF	TGTGCCAGCAGCGGCTCACCACTCGGGGGAAATCAGCCCCAGCATTTT
TRBV18	TRBJ1-3	few	NA	CASSPRTSGNTIYF	TGTGCCAGCTCACCACGGACAAGTGGAAACACCATATATTTT
TRBV30	TRBJ1-4	once	NA	CAWSVTEKLFF	TGTGCCTGGAGTGTAACTGAAAAACTGTTTTTT
TRBV5-1	TRBJ2-7	NA	NA	CASSAGSGYEQYF	TGCGCCAGCAGCGCGGGTAGCGGTTACGAGCAGTACTTC
TRBV14	TRBJ1-4	NA	NA	CASSQRAGIGEKLFF	TGTGCCAGCAGCCAAAGAGCGGGGATCGGTGAAAAACTGTTTTTT
TRBV7-2	TRBJ2-1	once	NA	CASSFLRDLAFF	TGTGCCAGCAGCTTTCTTCGGGATTTAGCCTTCTTC
TRBV11-3	TRBJ2-1	NA	NA	CASSLDQGGSGMGNEQFF	TGTGCCAGCAGCTTAGATCAAGGTGGGAGTGGCATGGGCAATGAGCAGTTCTTC
TRBV10-3	TRBJ1-3	NA	NA	CAISERGTSSGNTIYF	TGTGCCATCAGTGAGAGGGGCACGAGCTCTGGAAACACCATATATTTT
TRBV11-2	TRBJ1-1	NA	TRBD1	CASSLWDSATLEAFF	TGTGCCAGCAGCTTATGGGACAGCGCTACACTTGAAGCTTTCTTT
TRBV27	TRBJ2-7	NA	TRBD1	CASTSGQGASEQYF	TGTGCCAGCACATCAGGACAGGGGGCTTCCGAGCAGTACTTC
TRBV9	TRBJ2-1	NA	TRBD2	CASSPHPAGPNYNEQFF	TGTGCCAGCAGCCCTCACCCAGCGGGACCCAACTACAATGAGCAGTTCTTC
TRBV27	TRBJ1-4	NA	NA	CASSLRTPRHEKLFF	TGTGCCAGCAGTTTACGGACACCCCGGCATGAAAAACTGTTTTTT
TRBV6-5	TRBJ2-7	NA	NA	CASGEVGPTYEQYF	TGTGCCAGCGGAGAGGTGGGACCCACCTACGAGCAGTACTTC
TRBV18	TRBJ1-3	once	NA	CASSPIDSGNTIYF	TGTGCCAGCTCACCAATAGACTCTGGAAACACCATATATTTT
TRBV30	TRBJ2-6	NA	NA	CAWGGSSGANVLTF	TGTGCCTGGGGGGGGAGCTCTGGGGCCAACGTCCTGACTTTC
TRBV28	TRBJ1-2	NA	TRBD1	CASRQPGQGALEGGYTF	TGTGCCAGCAGGCAACCGGGACAGGGGGCTCTAGAGGGTGGCTACACCTTC
TRBV2	TRBJ1-5	NA	NA	CASKRPGRNSNQPQHF	TGTGCCAGCAAACGGCCAGGGAGAAATAGCAATCAGCCCCAGCATTTT
TRBV7-6	TRBJ2-5	NA	NA	CASRRRGAQETQYF	TGTGCCAGCAGACGTCGGGGGGCCCAAGAGACCCAGTACTTC
TRBV5-1	TRBJ2-5	NA	TRBD2	CASSLKTSGDQETQYF	TGCGCCAGCAGCCTTAAGACTAGCGGGGATCAAGAGACCCAGTACTTC
TRBV5-1	TRBJ2-5	once	TRBD2	CASSFALAGGSETQYF	TGCGCCAGCAGCTTTGCTCTGGCGGGAGGGTCGGAGACCCAGTACTTC